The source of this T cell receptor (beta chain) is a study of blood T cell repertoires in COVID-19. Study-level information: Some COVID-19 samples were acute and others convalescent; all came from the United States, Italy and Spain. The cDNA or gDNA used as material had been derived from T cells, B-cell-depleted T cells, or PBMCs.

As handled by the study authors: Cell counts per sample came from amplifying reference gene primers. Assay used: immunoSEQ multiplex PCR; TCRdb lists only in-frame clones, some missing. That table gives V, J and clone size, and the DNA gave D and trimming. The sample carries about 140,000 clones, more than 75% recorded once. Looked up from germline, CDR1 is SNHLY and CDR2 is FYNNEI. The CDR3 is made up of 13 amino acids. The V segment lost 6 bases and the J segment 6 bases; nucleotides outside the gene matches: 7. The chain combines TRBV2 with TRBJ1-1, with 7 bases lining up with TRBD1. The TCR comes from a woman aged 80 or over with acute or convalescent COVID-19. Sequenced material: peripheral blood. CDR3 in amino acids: CASRGQVKSEAFF. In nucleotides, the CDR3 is TGTGCCAGCAGAGGACAGGTTAAATCTGAAGCTTTCTTT. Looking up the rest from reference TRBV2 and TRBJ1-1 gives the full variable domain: EPEVTQTPSHQVTQMGQEVILRCVPISNHLYFYWYRQILGQKVEFLVSFYNNEISEKSEIFDDQFSVERPDGSNFTLKIRSTKLEDSAMYFCASRGQVKSEAFFGQGTRLTVV.